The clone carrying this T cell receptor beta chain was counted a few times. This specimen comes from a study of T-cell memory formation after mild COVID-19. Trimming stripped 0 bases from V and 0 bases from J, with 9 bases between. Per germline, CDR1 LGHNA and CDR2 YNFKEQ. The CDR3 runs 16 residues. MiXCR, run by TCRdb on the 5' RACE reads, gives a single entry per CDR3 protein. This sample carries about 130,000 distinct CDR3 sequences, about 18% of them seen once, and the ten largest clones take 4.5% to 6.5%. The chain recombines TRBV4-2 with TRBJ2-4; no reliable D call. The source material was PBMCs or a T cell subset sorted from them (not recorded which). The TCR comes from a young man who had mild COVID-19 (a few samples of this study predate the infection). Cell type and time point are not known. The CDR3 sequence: CASSQDVGKAKNIQYF. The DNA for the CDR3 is TGTGCCAGCAGCCAAGATGTTGGGAAAGCCAAAAACATTCAGTACTTC.